This TCR beta chain was recorded in a study of blood T cells in healthy people across ages. General study results and limits: In long-lived donors, naive CD4+ cell counts and diversity exceeded those of aged donors. Per million T cells, TCR beta diversity dropped roughly linearly as age increased.

Germline lookup yields CDR1 LNHNV and CDR2 YYDKDF (reference sequence). The CDR3 spans 15 residues. V gave up 6 bases and J gave up 2 bases, with 15 bases separating them. A second PCR, run for about 7 to 11 cycles, used a sample-barcoded 5' primer plus a J-beta primer mix. All samples gave at least 2.5 million CDR3-containing paired-end reads. TCRdb re-called the 5' RACE reads through MiXCR, storing one row per CDR3 protein. The table shows some 700,000 distinct CDR3 sequences, with approximately 21% occurring only once. This clonotype occurred many times. What it binds is unknown. This chain links TRBV15 with TRBJ2-3, with D unresolved. The clonotype was recovered from a man aged 65-85 years in good health. Material: blood. CDR3 amino acids: CATRAQRLNTDTQYF. CDR3 nucleotide sequence: TGTGCCACCAGAGCCCAGCGACTCAACACAGATACGCAGTATTTT.